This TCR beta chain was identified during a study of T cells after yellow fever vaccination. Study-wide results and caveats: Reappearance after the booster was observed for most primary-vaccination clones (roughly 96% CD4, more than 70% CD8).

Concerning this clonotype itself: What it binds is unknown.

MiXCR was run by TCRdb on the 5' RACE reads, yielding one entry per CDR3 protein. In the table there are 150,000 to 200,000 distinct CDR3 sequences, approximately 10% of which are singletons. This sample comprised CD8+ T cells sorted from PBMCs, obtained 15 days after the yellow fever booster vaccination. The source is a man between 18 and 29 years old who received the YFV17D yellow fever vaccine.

For the CDR3, the DNA is TGCGCCAGCTCCGGACTAGCGGGGGGAGGTGAGCAGTTCTTC. Protein sequence: CASSGLAGGGEQFF. The J gene is TRBJ2-1, the V gene TRBV4-1; 14 bases fit TRBD2. V lost 8 bases and J lost 9; bases outside the gene matches: 6. CDR3 length: 14 amino acids. Germline loops: CDR1 MGHRA, CDR2 YSYEKL.